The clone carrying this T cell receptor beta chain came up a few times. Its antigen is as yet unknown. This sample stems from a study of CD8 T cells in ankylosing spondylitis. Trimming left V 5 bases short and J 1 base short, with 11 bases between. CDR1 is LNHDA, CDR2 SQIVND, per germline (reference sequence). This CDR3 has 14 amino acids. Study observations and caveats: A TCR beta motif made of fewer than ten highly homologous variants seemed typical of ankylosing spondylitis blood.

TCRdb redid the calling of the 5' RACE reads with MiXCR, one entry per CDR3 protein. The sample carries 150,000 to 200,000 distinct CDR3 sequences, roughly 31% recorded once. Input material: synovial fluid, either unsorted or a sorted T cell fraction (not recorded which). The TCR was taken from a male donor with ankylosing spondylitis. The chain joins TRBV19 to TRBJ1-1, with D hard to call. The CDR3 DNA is TGTGCCAGTAGTTCGGGGAGGAAGAACACTGAAGCTTTCTTT. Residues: CASSSGRKNTEAFF.